Following are 25 T cell receptor beta chains from one sample sequenced in a study of shared clonotypes between healthy human individuals. TCRdb's copy holds only in-frame clones and misses some; the assay was immunoSEQ multiplex PCR. The sample records some 2 million clones, 85% to 95% being singletons. Sequencing input: naive CD4+ T cells sorted from blood. Subset meaning: CD45RA+ positively selected. These TCRs come from a man aged 18 to 29 in good health.

The chain links TRBV10-3 to TRBJ1-1, with D perhaps TRBD1 (5 bases). V dropped 10 bases and J dropped 0 bases, with 12 bases sitting between them. This CDR3 has 13 residues. Looked up from germline, CDR1 is ENHRY and CDR2 is SYGVKD. CDR3 coding DNA: TGTGCCACCTGGGGCCAGGTGAACACTGAAGCTTTCTTT. Encoded protein: CATWGQVNTEAFF.

In DNA form, the CDR3 reads TGCGCCAGCAGCGGCGGGGGCGCAGGGACTACCTACGAGCAGTACTTC. Protein product: CASSGGGAGTTYEQYF. The gene calls are TRBV5-1 and TRBJ2-7, with D tentatively TRBD2 (7 bases). CDR1 and CDR2 (germline): SGHRS, YFSETQ. The CDR3 contains 16 residues. The ends were cut back, 4 bases at V and 2 bases at J, with 19 bases in the middle.

This sequence joins TRBV4-1 and TRBJ2-1; 15 bases are a match to TRBD2. V trimming: 6 bases; J trimming: 5 bases; junction bases outside the gene matches: 5. Germline-derived CDR1 and CDR2 are MGHRA and YSYEKL. The length of the CDR3 is 16 residues. CDR3 bases: TGCGCCAGCAGACCGGGACTAGCGGGAGGAAACAATGAGCAGTTCTTC. Translating gives CASRPGLAGGNNEQFF.

The rearrangement uses TRBV28 and TRBJ2-3, with no clear D. The germline V gene encodes CDR1 MDHEN and CDR2 SYDVKM. Trimming shortened V by 5 bases and J by 2 bases, and 11 bases separated the two germline ends. The CDR3 has 14 amino acids. The CDR3 here is CASSGGLFTDTQYF. DNA of the CDR3: TGTGCCAGCAGTGGTGGTCTCTTCACAGATACGCAGTATTTT. Filled out from reference TRBV28 and TRBJ2-3, the complete variable domain reads DVKVTQSSRYLVKRTGEKVFLECVQDMDHENMFWYRQDPGLGLRLIYFSYDVKMKEKGDIPEGYSVSREKKERFSLILESASTNQTSMYLCASSGGLFTDTQYFGPGTRLTVL.

This clone has only one observation. The rearrangement uses TRBV6-1 and TRBJ2-1; unclear D gene. Germline assignment: CDR1 MNHNS and CDR2 SASEGT. V lost 5 bases, J lost 2 bases, and 13 bases lay in between. The CDR3 contains 15 residues. CDR3 residues: CASSRREATYNEQFF. DNA for the CDR3: TGTGCCAGCAGTAGGCGCGAGGCAACCTACAATGAGCAGTTCTTC.

The chain couples TRBV2 to TRBJ2-3; 8 bases line up with TRBD2. The CDR3 spans 14 residues. Germline CDR1 reads SNHLY; CDR2 reads FYNNEI. V trimming: 8 bases; J trimming: 4 bases; junction bases outside the gene matches: 8. The CDR3 loop reads CASSKRENADTQYF. CDR3 sequence (DNA): TGTGCCAGCTCTAAGCGGGAGAACGCAGATACGCAGTATTTT.

The chain recombines TRBV6-5 with TRBJ2-5; 10 bases are shared with TRBD2. Germline V gene sequence: CDR1 MNHEY, CDR2 SVGAGI. CDR3 length: 15 residues. V gave up 6 bases and J gave up 5 bases; unmatched junction bases: 9. This CDR3 is CASSTGTSDAETQYF. CDR3 DNA sequence: TGTGCCAGCAGCACCGGGACTAGCGATGCGGAGACCCAGTACTTC.

The chain couples TRBV5-1 to TRBJ2-7; 9 bases map to TRBD1. Losses at the gene ends were 3 bases for V and 0 bases for J; bases not matched to a gene: 4. This CDR3 spans 15 amino acids. Germline V CDR1 and CDR2: SGHRS, YFSETQ. The CDR3 nucleotides read TGCGCCAGCAGCTCCGAGACAGGGGGCTCCTACGAGCAGTACTTC. The encoded protein is CASSSETGGSYEQYF.

The chain employs TRBV12-5 and TRBJ2-3; D possibly uses TRBD1 or TRBD2 (5 bases each). CDR3 length equals 15 residues. In germline, CDR1 is LGHNT, CDR2 FRNRAP. Trimming removed 5 bases from V and 2 bases from J, with 14 bases in between. CDR3 residues: CASGPLGVNTDTQYF. CDR3 DNA sequence: TGTGCTAGTGGTCCCTTGGGGGTTAACACAGATACGCAGTATTTT. The variable domain in full, with the rest retrieved from reference TRBV12-5 and TRBJ2-3, is DARVTQTPRHKVTEMGQEVTMRCQPILGHNTVFWYRQTMMQGLELLAYFRNRAPLDDSGMPKDRFSAEMPDATLATLKIQPSEPRDSAVYFCASGPLGVNTDTQYFGPGTRLTVL.

The CDR3 DNA follows: TGTGCCAGCAGTCAAGAAGGGGGGAATTCACCCCTCCACTTT. Its translation: CASSQEGGNSPLHF. The chain links TRBV9 to TRBJ1-6, with D possibly being TRBD1 (6 bases). V gave up 5 bases and J gave up 7 bases, with 13 bases separating them. The CDR3 runs to 14 residues. Germline CDR1 SGDLS, CDR2 YYNGEE.

CDR3 in DNA: TGTGCCAGCAGCCAAACTAGCGGAAGCTCCTACAATGAGCAGTTCTTC. It encodes CASSQTSGSSYNEQFF. The chain recombines TRBV14 with TRBJ2-1, with 8 nucleotides matching TRBD2. Germline V gene data show CDR1 as SGHDN and CDR2 as FVKESK. V gave up 2 bases and J gave up 0 bases; unmatched junction bases: 3. The CDR3 contains 16 residues.

In DNA form, the CDR3 reads TGTGCCAGCAGTGAACGTGACAGGAAAGAGACCCAGTACTTC. Its protein is CASSERDRKETQYF. The gene calls are TRBV2 and TRBJ2-5; a possible D gene is TRBD1 (6 bases). The CDR3 is 14 amino acids. Germline loops: CDR1 SNHLY, CDR2 FYNNEI. Trimming left V 2 bases short and J 3 bases short, with 10 bases between.

The chain links TRBV5-1 to TRBJ2-3, with 11 nucleotides matching TRBD2. Trimming removed 0 bases from V and 4 bases from J; junction bases left unmatched: 4. CDR1 is SGHRS, CDR2 YFSETQ, per germline. This CDR3 contains 16 residues. CDR3 residues: CASSLELAGGADTQYF. CDR3 sequence (DNA): TGCGCCAGCAGCTTGGAGCTAGCGGGGGGTGCAGATACGCAGTATTTT.

The rearrangement uses TRBV2 and TRBJ1-6, with unresolved D. V lost 8 bases and J 6 bases, leaving 5 bases between the germline ends. Germline V CDR1 and CDR2: SNHLY, FYNNEI. This CDR3 has 11 residues. The CDR3 sequence: CASQTNSPLHF. CDR3 nucleotide sequence: TGTGCCAGCCAGACTAATTCACCCCTCCACTTT.

This clone showed up just once. V is TRBV6-1 and J is TRBJ1-1, with a weak D call TRBD1 (5 bases). The CDR3 runs to 13 residues. Germline assignment: CDR1 MNHNS and CDR2 SASEGT. Trimming shortened V by 4 bases and J by 11 bases, and 17 bases separated the two germline ends. CDR3 sequence reads: CASSVRGPGTAFF. CDR3 sequence (DNA): TGTGCCAGCAGTGTAAGGGGTCCCGGGACGGCTTTCTTT.

V and J are TRBV5-1 and TRBJ2-7, with 7 bases fitting TRBD1. V was pared by 2 bases and J by 4 bases, with 12 bases of the junction left unmatched. The CDR3 has 16 residues. Germline V gene lookup returns CDR1 SGHRS and CDR2 YFSETQ. CDR3 region: CASSFNPGQNEYEQYF. The DNA of the CDR3 is TGCGCCAGCAGCTTTAACCCGGGACAGAACGAATACGAGCAGTACTTC.

The rearrangement joins TRBV7-9 to TRBJ1-4, with TRBD1 as a possible D gene (5 bases). The V and J ends lost 4 bases and 1 base respectively, with 10 bases between them. Germline CDR1 reads SEHNR; CDR2 reads FQNEAQ (reference sequence). The CDR3 has 15 residues. In nucleotides, the CDR3 is TGTGCCAGCAGCTCGTACAGGAAAACTAATGAAAAACTGTTTTTT. The encoded protein is CASSSYRKTNEKLFF. The full variable domain, rest sourced from reference TRBV7-9 and TRBJ1-4, is DTGVSQNPRHKITKRGQNVTFRCDPISEHNRLYWYRQTLGQGPEFLTYFQNEAQLEKSRLLSDRFSAERPKGSFSTLEIQRTEQGDSAMYLCASSSYRKTNEKLFFGSGTQLSVL.

The count of this clone is one. The sample has other DNA sequences that encode this CDR3 too. This chain connects TRBV5-1 to TRBJ2-5; D unresolved. Germline CDR1 reads SGHRS; CDR2 reads YFSETQ. CDR3 length equals 12 residues. V gave up 0 bases and J gave up 5 bases, with 5 bases separating them. CDR3 DNA sequence: TGCGCCAGCAGCTTGGGACTTGAGACCCAGTACTTC. This gives the protein CASSLGLETQYF. Complete variable domain (other parts from reference TRBV5-1 and TRBJ2-5): KAGVTQTPRYLIKTRGQQVTLSCSPISGHRSVSWYQQTPGQGLQFLFEYFSETQRNKGNFPGRFSGRQFSNSRSEMNVSTLELGDSALYLCASSLGLETQYFGPGTRLLVL.

This clone was observed a single time. V gene TRBV20-1 combines with J gene TRBJ2-7, with D perhaps matching TRBD1 (5 bases). The CDR3 loop spans 11 amino acids. V lost 5 bases to trimming and J lost 7 bases, with 12 bases between them. Germline CDR1 is DFQATT and CDR2 is SNEGSKA (reference sequence). CDR3 DNA: TGCAGTGCTGCTATTCAGGGAGAGCAGTACTTC. Its protein product is CSAAIQGEQYF.

This clone was recorded only once. The chain carries TRBV6-6 and TRBJ2-5, with TRBD1 identical over 7 bases. The CDR3 covers 14 residues. V trimming: 5 bases; J trimming: 4 bases; junction bases outside the gene matches: 7. From germline, CDR1 is MNHNY and CDR2 SVGAGI (reference sequence). The CDR3, as DNA: TGTGCCAGCAGTCCTATCCCAGGGGGAGAGACCCAGTACTTC. It translates to CASSPIPGGETQYF.

The chain joins TRBV10-3 to TRBJ1-1, with 9 bases aligning to TRBD1. The CDR3 consists of 15 residues. Germline V lookup: CDR1 ENHRY, CDR2 SYGVKD. J was trimmed by 1 base and V by 8 bases; bases with no gene match: 8. The CDR3 loop is CAIGGQGGRNTEAFF. The CDR3 nucleotides read TGTGCCATCGGGGGACAGGGCGGAAGGAACACTGAAGCTTTCTTT.

The chain carries TRBV9 and TRBJ2-3, with 11 bases lining up with TRBD1. CDR3 length: 15 amino acids. Germline assignment: CDR1 SGDLS and CDR2 YYNGEE. The ends lost 4 bases at V and 4 bases at J; junction bases unmatched: 5. DNA of the CDR3: TGTGCCAGCAGCCCCCGGACAGGGGGCCCAGATACGCAGTATTTT. This encodes CASSPRTGGPDTQYF.

This CDR3 reads CASSQDGLAGLETQYF. CDR3 nucleotides: TGCGCCAGCAGCCAAGATGGACTAGCGGGACTAGAGACCCAGTACTTC. The rearrangement joins TRBV4-3 to TRBJ2-5, with 12 bases aligning to TRBD2. Per the germline V gene, CDR1 is LGHNA and CDR2 is YSLEER. The CDR3 consists of 16 residues. The V gene end was trimmed by 0 bases and the J gene end by 4 bases; junction bases not matched to a gene: 3.

The chain links TRBV6-6 to TRBJ1-5; 8 bases line up with TRBD1. Per germline, CDR1 MNHNY and CDR2 SVGAGI (reference sequence). The CDR3 runs 15 residues. V gave up 5 bases and J gave up 5 bases; unmatched junction bases: 8. CDR3 amino acids: CASSARQGPYQPQHF. The CDR3 nucleotides read TGTGCCAGCAGTGCCCGACAGGGGCCTTATCAGCCCCAGCATTTT.

V usage is TRBV6-6 and J usage is TRBJ2-1; 9 bases align to TRBD2. Germline CDR1 reads MNHNY; CDR2 reads SVGAGI (reference sequence). Losses at the gene ends were 2 bases for V and 11 bases for J; bases not matched to a gene: 4. The CDR3 spans 13 residues. The CDR3 DNA sequence: TGTGCCAGCAGTTACGCGGGACTAGCAAAGCAGTTCTTC. It yields the protein CASSYAGLAKQFF.